This T cell receptor (beta chain) was identified in a study of blood T cell repertoires in COVID-19. Study in general: COVID-19 samples, acute and convalescent, were from the United States, Italy and Spain.

Original methodology: It was from reference gene primer amplification that nucleated cell counts were estimated. Assay: immunoSEQ multiplex PCR; the TCRdb copy retains only in-frame clones and omits some. V and J calls and clone size are given by that table; D and trimming were obtained from the DNA. The data show around 400,000 clones, 70% to 90% seen once. The length of the CDR3 is 16 residues. The V and J ends lost 4 bases and 6 bases, in that order; junction bases with no gene match: 8. Germline V gene sequence: CDR1 SGHNT, CDR2 YYREEE (reference sequence). This receptor was identified in a woman aged 25-40 years with COVID-19, enrolled during active disease. This chain connects TRBV5-4 to TRBJ2-7, with 15 bases aligning to TRBD2. The sequenced material came from peripheral blood. For the CDR3, the DNA is TGTGCCAGCAGCAGGGGACTAGCGGGAGGCACGTCCGAGCAGTACTTC. The encoded protein is CASSRGLAGGTSEQYF.